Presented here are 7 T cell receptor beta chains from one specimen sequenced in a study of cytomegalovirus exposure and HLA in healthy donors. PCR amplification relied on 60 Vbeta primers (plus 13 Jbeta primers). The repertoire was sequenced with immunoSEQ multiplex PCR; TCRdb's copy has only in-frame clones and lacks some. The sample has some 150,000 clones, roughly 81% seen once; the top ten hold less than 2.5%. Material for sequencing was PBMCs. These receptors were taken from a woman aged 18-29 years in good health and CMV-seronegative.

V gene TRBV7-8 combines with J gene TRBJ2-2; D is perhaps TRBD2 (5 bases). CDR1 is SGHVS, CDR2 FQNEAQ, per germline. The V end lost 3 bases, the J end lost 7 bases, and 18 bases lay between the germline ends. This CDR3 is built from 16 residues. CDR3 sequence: CASSFRPPGTIGELFF. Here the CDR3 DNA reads TGTGCCAGCAGCTTCAGGCCCCCGGGAACGATCGGGGAGCTGTTTTTT.

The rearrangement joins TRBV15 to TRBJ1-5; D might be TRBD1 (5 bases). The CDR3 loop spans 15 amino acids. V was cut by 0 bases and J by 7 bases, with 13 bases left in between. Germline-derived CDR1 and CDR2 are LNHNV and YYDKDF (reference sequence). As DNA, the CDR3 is TGTGCCACCAGCAGAGATGGGGGGTTAGGCCAGCCCCAGCATTTT. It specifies CATSRDGGLGQPQHF. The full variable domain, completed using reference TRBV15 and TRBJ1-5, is DAMVIQNPRYQVTQFGKPVTLSCSQTLNHNVMYWYQQKSSQAPKLLFHYYDKDFNNEADTPDNFQSRRPNTSFCFLDIRSPGLGDTAMYLCATSRDGGLGQPQHFGDGTRLSIL.

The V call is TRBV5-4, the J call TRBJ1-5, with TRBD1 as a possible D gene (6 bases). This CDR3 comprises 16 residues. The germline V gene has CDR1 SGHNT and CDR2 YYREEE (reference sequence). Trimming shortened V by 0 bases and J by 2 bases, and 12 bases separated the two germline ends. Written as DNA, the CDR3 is TGTGCCAGCAGCTTGGGGGGCAGGGGAGGCAATCAGCCCCAGCATTTT. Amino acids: CASSLGGRGGNQPQHF.

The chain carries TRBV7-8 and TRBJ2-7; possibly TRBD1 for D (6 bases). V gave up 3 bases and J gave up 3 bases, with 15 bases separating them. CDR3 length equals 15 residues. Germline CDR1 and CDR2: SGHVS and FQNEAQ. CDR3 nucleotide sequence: TGTGCCAGCAGCTTTCTCGGGGACATTAACTACGAGCAGTACTTC. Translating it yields CASSFLGDINYEQYF.

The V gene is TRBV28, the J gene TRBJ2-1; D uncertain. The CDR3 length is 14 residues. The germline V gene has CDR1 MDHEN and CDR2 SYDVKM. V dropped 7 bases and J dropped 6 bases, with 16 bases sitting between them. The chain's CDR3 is CASMETDPGNEQFF. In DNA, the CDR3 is TGTGCCAGCATGGAAACTGACCCGGGCAATGAGCAGTTCTTC. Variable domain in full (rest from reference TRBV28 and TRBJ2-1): DVKVTQSSRYLVKRTGEKVFLECVQDMDHENMFWYRQDPGLGLRLIYFSYDVKMKEKGDIPEGYSVSREKKERFSLILESASTNQTSMYLCASMETDPGNEQFFGPGTRLTVL.

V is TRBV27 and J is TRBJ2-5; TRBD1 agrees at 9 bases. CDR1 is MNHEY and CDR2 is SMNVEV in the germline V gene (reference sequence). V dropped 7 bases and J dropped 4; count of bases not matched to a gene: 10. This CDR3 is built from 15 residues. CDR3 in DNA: TGTGCCAGCAATCTACCGGGACAGGGTGGAGAGACCCAGTACTTC. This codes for CASNLPGQGGETQYF.

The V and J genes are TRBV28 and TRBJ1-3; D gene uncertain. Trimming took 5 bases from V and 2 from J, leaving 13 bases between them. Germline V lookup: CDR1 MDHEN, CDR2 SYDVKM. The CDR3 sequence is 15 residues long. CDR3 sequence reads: CASSTPRGTGNTIYF. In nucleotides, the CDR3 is TGTGCCAGCAGTACCCCCCGAGGGACTGGAAACACCATATATTTT.